Following are 3 T cell receptor beta chains from one sample sequenced in a study of blood T cell repertoires in COVID-19. TCRdb keeps only in-frame clones here, not all; method: immunoSEQ multiplex PCR. This sample has more than 65,000 clones, with around 80% found just once. Sequencing was performed on peripheral blood. The source of these receptors is a woman aged 50 to 65 with acute or convalescent COVID-19.

The V and J genes are TRBV12-3 or TRBV12-4 and TRBJ1-2, with a weak D call TRBD1 (6 bases). Between the trimmed V and J ends, which lost 6 bases and 7 bases, there was a span of 12 bases. The CDR3 has 12 residues. The chain's CDR3 is CASSQRDTGYTF. The CDR3 coding sequence is TGTGCCAGCAGCCAACGGGACACTGGCTACACCTTC.

This chain connects TRBV28 to TRBJ2-4; 8 positions agree with TRBD1. Germline lookup yields CDR1 MDHEN and CDR2 SYDVKM. This CDR3 contains 15 residues. The trim removed 6 bases at V and 5 bases at J, leaving 9 bases unmatched. The CDR3 nucleotides are TGTGCCAGCAGCTACGACAGGGGAAGTCAAAACATTCAGTACTTC. This gives the protein CASSYDRGSQNIQYF.

The V gene is TRBV6-5, the J gene TRBJ2-7; 8 bases map to TRBD2. Trimming cost V 0 bases and J 2 bases; bases outside gene matches: 3. The germline V gene has CDR1 MNHEY and CDR2 SVGAGI. The CDR3 is 15 residues long. In DNA form, the CDR3 reads TGTGCCAGCAGTTACTCGAGCGGGAGTGCCTACGAGCAGTACTTC. This gives the protein CASSYSSGSAYEQYF.